Below are 20 T cell receptor beta chains sequenced from a single sample in a study of OX40 agonist ivuxolimab in advanced cancers. Repertoires were generated with immunoSEQ multiplex PCR, while TCRdb's copy carries only in-frame clones and drops some. The sample contains about 6,700 clones, about 94% of which appear only once. Sequenced material: CD4+ or CD8+ T cells sorted from blood, taken in a trial of the OX40 agonist ivuxolimab. These receptors originate from an adult with an advanced solid tumor such as melanoma, head and neck, liver or kidney cancer.

This chain connects TRBV5-1 to TRBJ1-1, with D possibly TRBD1 on 5 matching bases. Germline V CDR1 and CDR2: SGHRS, YFSETQ. Trimming removed 4 bases at V and 2 bases at J, with 12 bases between. This CDR3 has 14 amino acids. The CDR3 loop is CASSTSGANTEAFF. In DNA form, the CDR3 reads TGCGCCAGCAGCACGTCCGGGGCAAACACTGAAGCTTTCTTT.

The chain links TRBV27 to TRBJ2-2, with 9 bases that match TRBD2. Per germline, CDR1 MNHEY and CDR2 SMNVEV (reference sequence). The CDR3 covers 17 residues. V trimming: 2 bases; J trimming: 7 bases; junction bases outside the gene matches: 11. CDR3 sequence (DNA): TGTGCCAGCAGTTTAGGTCGGCTAGCGGGAAGGGGCGGGGAGCTGTTTTTT. Residues: CASSLGRLAGRGGELFF.

Here the CDR3 DNA reads TGTGCCAGCTCACCAACGACAGGGTCCACTGAAGCTTTCTTT. Translated, it gives CASSPTTGSTEAFF. The chain recombines TRBV18 with TRBJ1-1; 7 bases agree with TRBD1. CDR1 KGHSH and CDR2 LQKENI come from the germline V gene. The CDR3 sequence is 14 residues long. V was clipped by 2 bases and J by 4 bases; unmatched bases: 4.

This rearrangement joins TRBV6-1 to TRBJ2-5; D not certain. Trimming shortened V by 8 bases and J by 1 base, and 11 bases separated the two germline ends. The germline V gene has CDR1 MNHNS and CDR2 SASEGT. The CDR3 consists of 13 residues. This CDR3 reads CASERRLQETQYF. The CDR3 DNA is TGTGCCAGCGAACGTCGCCTCCAAGAGACCCAGTACTTC.

The V call is TRBV5-6, the J call TRBJ2-1; D is unresolved. Per the germline V gene, CDR1 is SGHDT and CDR2 is YYEEEE. Trimming removed 4 bases at V and 8 bases at J, with 13 bases between. The CDR3 is 13 residues long. DNA for the CDR3: TGTGCCAGCAGCCGTCGGAGTGAGGATGAGCAGTTCTTC. Amino acid sequence: CASSRRSEDEQFF.

J is TRBJ1-1 and V is TRBV18, with no clear D. The CDR3 has 14 amino acids. Germline CDR1 and CDR2: KGHSH and LQKENI. The ends were cut back, 6 bases at V and 0 bases at J, with 11 bases in the middle. In DNA, the CDR3 is TGTGCCAGCTCCCCTGAAGGATTGAACACTGAAGCTTTCTTT. It specifies CASSPEGLNTEAFF.

This chain joins TRBV5-1 and TRBJ1-1, with 7 bases fitting TRBD1. J gave up 1 base and V 2 bases, and 5 bases lay outside the gene matches. The CDR3 length is 15 residues. Germline assignment: CDR1 SGHRS and CDR2 YFSETQ. The CDR3 sequence is CASSLQGSRNTEAFF. The CDR3 coding sequence is TGCGCCAGCAGCTTACAGGGGTCTAGGAACACTGAAGCTTTCTTT.

V is TRBV9 and J is TRBJ2-6; D remains ambiguous. The CDR3 runs 15 residues. Looked up from germline, CDR1 is SGDLS and CDR2 is YYNGEE. The V and J ends lost 7 bases and 5 bases respectively, with 16 bases between them. As DNA, the CDR3 is TGTGCCAGCCAACTCAAACAAAGTCGGGCCAACGTCCTGACTTTC. It is translated as CASQLKQSRANVLTF.

The genes are TRBV28 and TRBJ2-1; 7 bases are shared with TRBD2. J was trimmed by 14 bases and V by 2 bases; bases with no gene match: 12. This CDR3 spans 14 amino acids. The germline V gene has CDR1 MDHEN and CDR2 SYDVKM. CDR3 sequence (DNA): TGTGCCAGCAGTTTACCGGGAGGCCCGTCAAGTAAGTTCTTC. This sequence encodes CASSLPGGPSSKFF. Full variable domain (rest looked up from reference TRBV28 and TRBJ2-1): DVKVTQSSRYLVKRTGEKVFLECVQDMDHENMFWYRQDPGLGLRLIYFSYDVKMKEKGDIPEGYSVSREKKERFSLILESASTNQTSMYLCASSLPGGPSSKFFGPGTRLTVL.

DNA for the CDR3: TGTGCCAGCAGCCCTAATGTGGATACGCAGTATTTT. Amino acids: CASSPNVDTQYF. This chain joins TRBV11-2 and TRBJ2-3, with D unresolved. Germline V CDR1 and CDR2: SGHAT, FQNNGV. The CDR3 is 12 residues long. Between the trimmed V and J ends, which lost 5 bases and 6 bases, there was a span of 9 bases. The full variable domain, rest sourced from reference TRBV11-2 and TRBJ2-3, is EAGVAQSPRYKIIEKRQSVAFWCNPISGHATLYWYQQILGQGPKLLIQFQNNGVVDDSQLPKDRFSAERLKGVDSTLKIQPAKLEDSAVYLCASSPNVDTQYFGPGTRLTVL.

As concerns this clone: Other DNA sequences within the sample encode an identical CDR3. This chain uses TRBV5-1 with TRBJ2-1, with 11 bases matching TRBD1. This CDR3 has 16 residues. The V gene end was trimmed by 0 bases and the J gene end by 8 bases; junction bases not matched to a gene: 7. Per the germline V gene, CDR1 is SGHRS and CDR2 is YFSETQ. In DNA form, the CDR3 reads TGCGCCAGCAGCTTGGGTCCGGGACAGGGGGGCTATGAGCAGTTCTTC. This sequence encodes CASSLGPGQGGYEQFF.

The rearrangement links TRBV10-3 to TRBJ2-3; 11 positions match TRBD2. The CDR3 length is 18 residues. The germline gives CDR1 ENHRY, CDR2 SYGVKD. Unmatched junction bases numbered 9, after V lost 3 bases and J lost 1 base. The DNA for the CDR3 is TGTGCCATCAGTGATCTTACTAGCGGGAGTACGGGCACAGATACGCAGTATTTT. It yields the protein CAISDLTSGSTGTDTQYF.

The chain employs TRBV5-6 and TRBJ1-5; D uncertain. Germline V lookup: CDR1 SGHDT, CDR2 YYEEEE. The V gene lost 4 bases and the J gene lost 5 bases, with 13 bases spanning the gap. The CDR3 sequence is 14 residues long. CDR3 coding DNA: TGTGCCAGCAGCCAACGAGGGCTCCATCAGCCCCAGCATTTT. Its translation is CASSQRGLHQPQHF.

The chain has TRBV5-1 and TRBJ2-7; D is tentatively TRBD1 or TRBD2 (5 bases each). The V and J ends lost 4 bases and 7 bases respectively, with 24 bases between them. The CDR3 loop spans 16 amino acids. CDR1 SGHRS and CDR2 YFSETQ come from the germline V gene. CDR3 region: CASSVRAGSAQDEQYF. CDR3 in DNA: TGCGCCAGCAGCGTCCGGGCAGGGAGTGCCCAGGATGAGCAGTACTTC.

The rearrangement uses TRBV6-5 and TRBJ2-3; TRBD2 matches at 8 bases. J gave up 5 bases and V 6 bases, and 7 bases lay outside the gene matches. Germline V gene lookup returns CDR1 MNHEY and CDR2 SVGAGI. This CDR3 region has 14 residues. The CDR3 here is CASRLAGGVDTQYF. The CDR3 DNA follows: TGTGCCAGCAGACTTGCGGGAGGCGTAGATACGCAGTATTTT.

This clone has only a few counts. V and J are TRBV19 and TRBJ2-7; 12 bases are shared with TRBD1. The CDR3 loop spans 13 amino acids. Trimming cost V 4 bases and J 6 bases; bases outside gene matches: 1. CDR1 is LNHDA, CDR2 SQIVND, per germline (reference sequence). CDR3 coding DNA: TGTGCCAGTAGTAGGGACAGGGGGCGCGAGCAGTACTTC. Its translation: CASSRDRGREQYF.

The rearrangement links TRBV5-4 to TRBJ2-3; D may be TRBD1 (6 bases). The ends were cut back, 0 bases at V and 1 base at J, with 12 bases in the middle. The length of the CDR3 is 16 residues. From germline, CDR1 is SGHNT and CDR2 YYREEE (reference sequence). The CDR3 reads CASSLGGTGRTDTQYF. For the CDR3, the DNA is TGTGCCAGCAGCTTGGGTGGCACAGGGCGCACAGATACGCAGTATTTT. The full variable domain, in which reference TRBV5-4 and TRBJ2-3 provide the parts outside the CDR3, is ETGVTQSPTHLIKTRGQQVTLRCSSQSGHNTVSWYQQALGQGPQFIFQYYREEENGRGNFPPRFSGLQFPNYSSELNVNALELDDSALYLCASSLGGTGRTDTQYFGPGTRLTVL.

The chain couples TRBV28 to TRBJ2-3, with D perhaps TRBD1 or TRBD2 (5 bases each). From germline, CDR1 is MDHEN and CDR2 SYDVKM. V was trimmed by 7 bases and J by 4 bases, leaving 15 bases between them. The length of the CDR3 is 14 residues. CDR3 residues: CASTSGPRPDTQYF. The CDR3 nucleotides are TGTGCCAGCACCTCGGGGCCCCGCCCAGATACGCAGTATTTT.

The J gene is TRBJ1-1, the V gene TRBV5-6, with a weak D call TRBD1 (5 bases). This CDR3 spans 14 amino acids. Trimming took 4 bases from V and 6 from J, leaving 16 bases between them. CDR1 is SGHDT and CDR2 is YYEEEE in the germline V gene. The CDR3 nucleotides read TGTGCCAGCAGCCCGGACCAGGGAAGGTCTGAAGCTTTCTTT. Its protein is CASSPDQGRSEAFF.

The V gene is TRBV10-3, the J gene TRBJ2-7; D is unresolved. Between the trimmed V and J ends, which lost 9 bases and 0 bases, there was a span of 6 bases. The CDR3 totals 11 residues. Germline V gene lookup returns CDR1 ENHRY and CDR2 SYGVKD. CDR3: CAISSSYEQYF. CDR3 sequence (DNA): TGTGCCATATCTAGCTCCTACGAGCAGTACTTC.